These 21 T cell receptor beta chains originate from one sample sequenced in a study of molecular identifiers for immune sequencing clone quantification listed by TCRdb under 2018. The library relied on PCR. Sequenced on a NextSeq 500. TCRdb handled the public reads itself, with Q25 trimming in fastp and clone calling in MiXCR, and kept productive beta chains. Each entry is one CDR3 protein sequence, shown with its most common DNA and genes. This sample comprises about half a million distinct CDR3 sequences, roughly 24% of them detected only once. The top ten constitute 0.76% of the sample. Sequenced sample: naive CD8+ T cells from blood, with Jurkat cell RNA spiked in. The sample's cell subset or site label, decoded: FACS-sorted CD8+CD4-CCR7+CD45RA+ naive T cells. The source is a human donor in good health. Some libraries in this study had Jurkat cell RNA spiked in.

In this sample, this clonotype turned up many times. The chain employs TRBV7-9 and TRBJ1-1, with D perhaps TRBD1 (6 bases). Trimming took off 5 bases at V and 5 bases at J, with 24 bases between the two ends. Germline V CDR1 and CDR2: SEHNR, FQNEAQ (reference sequence). There are 17 residues in the CDR3. In DNA, the CDR3 is TGTGCCAGCAGCCCTCCTCCGGGGGAACAGGGATATACTGAAGCTTTCTTT. It translates to CASSPPPGEQGYTEAFF.

This clonotype has only a few counts. The chain carries TRBV25-1 and TRBJ2-3, with TRBD1 matching over 10 bases. The junction had 12 bases not matched to a gene; V was cut back by 6 bases and J by 0 bases. Per the germline V gene, CDR1 is MGHDK and CDR2 is SYGVNS. This CDR3 has 18 amino acids. CDR3 sequence (DNA): TGTGCCAGCAGGGGACGGGACAGGGGACCGCCGAGCACAGATACGCAGTATTTT. This translates into CASRGRDRGPPSTDTQYF.

The chain's CDR3 is CASSQERSFTDTQYF. The CDR3 bases are TGCGCCAGCAGCCAAGAAAGGAGTTTCACAGATACGCAGTATTTT. This chain links TRBV4-3 with TRBJ2-3; D remains unclear. The V end lost 0 bases, the J end lost 2 bases, and 9 bases lay between the germline ends. This CDR3 has 15 residues. CDR1 is LGHNA and CDR2 is YSLEER in the germline V gene.

This clonotype was recorded a few times. The V call is TRBV19, the J call TRBJ2-5; 7 bases match TRBD1. The V gene end was trimmed by 7 bases and the J gene end by 4 bases; junction bases not matched to a gene: 6. The CDR3 sequence is 13 residues long. From germline, CDR1 is LNHDA and CDR2 SQIVND (reference sequence). CDR3 in amino acids: CASIGAGGETQYF. CDR3 DNA sequence: TGTGCCAGTATCGGAGCAGGGGGAGAGACCCAGTACTTC.

In its sample, this clonotype was seen many times. J is TRBJ2-3 and V is TRBV30; TRBD1 agrees at 7 bases. CDR3 length: 14 amino acids. The V segment lost 0 bases and the J segment 1 base; nucleotides outside the gene matches: 1. Germline V gene sequence: CDR1 GTSNPN, CDR2 SVGIG (reference sequence). CDR3 in DNA: TGTGCCTGGAGTGTAGGGGGCGGCACAGATACGCAGTATTTT. It is translated as CAWSVGGGTDTQYF.

In this sample, this clonotype turned up a few times. The chain employs TRBV6-6 and TRBJ2-1, with 8 bases aligning to TRBD2. Germline V gene data show CDR1 as MNHNY and CDR2 as SVGAGI (reference sequence). The CDR3 consists of 16 residues. Germline trimming cut 2 bases from V and 5 bases from J; bases unmatched to any gene: 8. This CDR3 is CASSYDTGLGDNEQFF. The DNA for the CDR3 is TGTGCCAGCAGTTACGACACGGGACTAGGAGACAATGAGCAGTTCTTC.

The J gene is TRBJ2-1, the V gene TRBV6-1, with 10 bases that match TRBD2. The germline CDR1 and CDR2 sequences are MNHNS and SASEGT. The ends lost 3 bases at V and 3 bases at J; junction bases unmatched: 8. This CDR3 region has 17 residues. CDR3 sequence (DNA): TGTGCCAGCAGTGACTACCTTACTAGCGGGGTCTACAATGAGCAGTTCTTC. Its translation: CASSDYLTSGVYNEQFF.

This chain uses TRBV7-9 with TRBJ1-4; TRBD1 matches at 8 bases. The CDR3 runs 16 residues. Germline CDR1 and CDR2: SEHNR and FQNEAQ (reference sequence). The V gene end was trimmed by 0 bases and the J gene end by 9 bases; junction bases not matched to a gene: 9. The CDR3: CASSLADRGVEKKLFF. Written as DNA, the CDR3 is TGTGCCAGCAGCTTAGCAGACAGGGGTGTCGAGAAAAAACTGTTTTTT.

V and J are TRBV9 and TRBJ2-3; 8 bases line up with TRBD2. Germline V gene data show CDR1 as SGDLS and CDR2 as YYNGEE. Trimming at V came to 10 bases and at J to 4 bases, leaving 14 bases not matched to a gene. The CDR3 is 15 amino acids. CDR3 coding DNA: TGTGCCCGCAACGGGGGGGGCGGGGGGCCAGATACGCAGTATTTT. The encoded protein is CARNGGGGGPDTQYF.

The sample holds many counts of this clonotype. The rearrangement joins TRBV5-4 to TRBJ2-7; D uncertain. Deletions cut 4 bases from V and 3 bases from J, with 8 bases between. CDR1 and CDR2 from the germline V gene are SGHNT and YYREEE (reference sequence). The CDR3 runs to 12 residues. In nucleotides, the CDR3 is TGTGCCAGCAGCGGAGACAACTACGAGCAGTACTTC. Translation gives CASSGDNYEQYF.

This clonotype came up once. This sequence may be a read error, since a much larger clone differs from it by one base. The chain has TRBV5-6 and TRBJ1-5; TRBD1 is a possible D gene (5 bases). This CDR3 has 16 residues. The germline CDR1 and CDR2 sequences are SGHDT and YYEEEE. V dropped 3 bases and J dropped 5 bases, with 18 bases sitting between them. CDR3 residues: CASSSKGTLGDQPQHF. The CDR3 DNA sequence: TGTGCCAGCAGCTCTAAAGGGACTCTGGGCGATCAGCCCCAGCATTTT.

This clonotype appeared a few times. V and J are TRBV27 and TRBJ2-5; 7 bases map to TRBD1. Per the germline V gene, CDR1 is MNHEY and CDR2 is SMNVEV (reference sequence). Germline trimming cut 5 bases from V and 3 bases from J; bases unmatched to any gene: 6. This CDR3 is 14 amino acids long. CDR3 in amino acids: CASSSRGREETQYF. CDR3 nucleotides: TGTGCCAGCAGTAGTAGGGGGCGCGAAGAGACCCAGTACTTC.

Remarks on this clonotype: A read error may explain this, as a much larger clone is one base away. The chain employs TRBV7-2 and TRBJ1-1; the match to TRBD1 covers 7 bases. V dropped 1 base and J dropped 7; count of bases not matched to a gene: 6. The CDR3 runs to 14 residues. Germline V gene sequence: CDR1 SGHTA, CDR2 FQGNSA. As DNA, the CDR3 is TGTGCCAGCAGCTTAGAGGGGGCGGCCATTGAAGCTTTCTTT. It is translated as CASSLEGAAIEAFF. Full variable domain (remainder filled in from reference TRBV7-2 and TRBJ1-1): GAGVSQSPSNKVTEKGKDVELRCDPISGHTALYWYRQSLGQGLEFLIYFQGNSAPDKSGLPSDRFSAERTGGSVSTLTIQRTQQEDSAVYLCASSLEGAAIEAFFGQGTRLTVV.

In the case of this clonotype: At one of its ends the junction is not consistent with the germline gene, which may arise from a read error. The CDR3 DNA reads as TGTGCCGGCAGTTTCAGCGGAGAGGGCCGTAATGAAAAACTGTTTTTT. Translating gives CAGSFSGEGRNEKLFF. The rearrangement links TRBV12-3 or TRBV12-4 to TRBJ1-4; no reliable D call. The CDR3 sequence is 16 residues long.

The sample holds many counts of this clonotype. The V and J genes are TRBV7-9 and TRBJ2-3; D not resolved. Trimming removed 5 bases at V and 0 bases at J, with 12 bases between. Germline V gene sequence: CDR1 SEHNR, CDR2 FQNEAQ (reference sequence). The CDR3 spans 15 residues. This CDR3 is CASSTSGRSTDTQYF. CDR3 nucleotides: TGTGCCAGCAGCACCTCCGGGCGCAGCACAGATACGCAGTATTTT.

With regard to this clonotype: A much bigger clone sits one base away, suggesting this may be a read error. The chain recombines TRBV28 with TRBJ2-7; D gene uncertain. This CDR3 is 13 amino acids long. In germline, CDR1 is MDHEN, CDR2 SYDVKM. The V gene lost 6 bases and the J gene lost 9 bases, with 18 bases spanning the gap. The CDR3 bases are TGTGCCAGCAGACCCAGGCCAGCTGACGCGCAGTACTTC. This encodes CASRPRPADAQYF.

As regards this clonotype: In this CDR3 the conserved last residue, phenylalanine or tryptophan, is missing, so a read error is likely. The V gene is TRBV14, the J gene TRBJ2-6, with TRBD1 matching over 10 bases. Germline lookup yields CDR1 SGHDN and CDR2 FVKESK. This CDR3 is 20 amino acids long. The J segment lost 0 bases and the V segment lost 4 bases, leaving 12 bases of the junction unmatched. CDR3 DNA: TGTGCCAGCAGCCGACCTCCTGGGACAGGGGCGTTCTCTGGGGCCAACGTCCTGACTTTA. As protein: CASSRPPGTGAFSGANVLTL.

This clonotype showed up just a few times. The chain carries TRBV28 and TRBJ2-3, with TRBD2 matching over 9 bases. Germline assignment: CDR1 MDHEN and CDR2 SYDVKM. There are 15 residues in the CDR3. For the CDR3, the DNA is TGTGCTACCAGAGTAGGGACTAGCAACACAGATACGCAGTATTTT. This translates into CATRVGTSNTDTQYF. The whole variable domain, remainder taken from reference TRBV28 and TRBJ2-3, is DVKVTQSSRYLVKRTGEKVFLECVQDMDHENMFWYRQDPGLGLRLIYFSYDVKMKEKGDIPEGYSVSREKKERFSLILESASTNQTSMYLCATRVGTSNTDTQYFGPGTRLTVL.

A few counts support this clonotype. The rearrangement uses TRBV6-9 and TRBJ1-5; weak D call: TRBD1 (5 bases). CDR3 length equals 13 residues. Germline assignment: CDR1 MNHGY and CDR2 SVAAGI. Deletions cut 2 bases from V and 6 bases from J, with 8 bases between. CDR3 nucleotide sequence: TGTGCCAGCAGTTATACCCAGGGTCAGCCCCAGCATTTT. This encodes CASSYTQGQPQHF.

The J gene is TRBJ2-2, the V gene TRBV5-1; D is unresolved. This CDR3 spans 14 amino acids. Germline CDR1 is SGHRS and CDR2 is YFSETQ. Trimming removed 2 bases from V and 4 bases from J, with 9 bases in between. Here the CDR3 reads CASSLPSGTGELFF. The CDR3 bases are TGCGCCAGCAGCTTACCCAGTGGCACCGGGGAGCTGTTTTTT.

The V gene is TRBV4-3, the J gene TRBJ2-7; 10 bases are shared with TRBD1. The junction had 11 bases not matched to a gene; V was cut back by 3 bases and J by 6 bases. CDR1 is LGHNA, CDR2 YSLEER, per germline. The CDR3 has 16 amino acids. The CDR3 is CASSHVSGTGVGEQYF. The CDR3 nucleotides are TGCGCCAGCAGCCATGTTTCCGGGACAGGGGTTGGCGAGCAGTACTTC.